These T cell receptor beta chains were read from a single sample in a study of shared clonotypes between healthy human individuals. Profiled with immunoSEQ multiplex PCR; TCRdb holds only in-frame clones, not every one. The sample has approximately 470,000 clones; over 70% are singletons. Input material: PBMCs. These receptors were obtained from a woman aged 40 to 50 in good health. Some clones in this sample may be carry-over from other donors' samples. Both conserved end residues are trimmed from each CDR3. Fields, in order: J gene, V gene, CDR3 protein.

J gene: TRBJ1-2
V gene: TRBV6-5
CDR3 protein: ASSYSAERTNYGYT

J gene: TRBJ1-1
V gene: TRBV30
CDR3 protein: AWRARGQGMFMNTEAF

J gene: TRBJ1-2
V gene: TRBV28
CDR3 protein: ASSLGDASYGYT

J gene: TRBJ2-1
V gene: TRBV7-9
CDR3 protein: AVTSSGYNEQF

J gene: TRBJ1-2
V gene: TRBV28
CDR3 protein: ASSFDRPYDGYT

J gene: TRBJ2-5
V gene: TRBV11-2
CDR3 protein: ASSFSPSTETQY

J gene: TRBJ1-4
V gene: TRBV28
CDR3 protein: ASSEAPGQGREKLF

J gene: TRBJ2-1
V gene: TRBV7-8
CDR3 protein: ASSLVGTGYNEQF

J gene: TRBJ2-2
V gene: TRBV19
CDR3 protein: ASIAGRSSGELF

J gene: TRBJ2-7
V gene: TRBV7-3
CDR3 protein: ASSLGGPSEQY

J gene: TRBJ1-1
V gene: TRBV20-1
CDR3 protein: SASRVPEAF

J gene: TRBJ2-2
V gene: TRBV6-4
CDR3 protein: ASSEMAGVNTGELF

J gene: TRBJ1-2
V gene: TRBV19
CDR3 protein: ASSILDRANYGYT

J gene: TRBJ2-1
V gene: TRBV30
CDR3 protein: AWRGLAYFNEQF

J gene: TRBJ2-1
V gene: TRBV5-4
CDR3 protein: ASSLEGLAGLEQF

J gene: TRBJ1-4
V gene: TRBV9
CDR3 protein: ASSPLVSGEGEKLF

J gene: TRBJ2-1
V gene: TRBV15
CDR3 protein: ATGGRNGGNEQF

J gene: TRBJ1-1
V gene: TRBV5-1
CDR3 protein: ASSLALGTEAF